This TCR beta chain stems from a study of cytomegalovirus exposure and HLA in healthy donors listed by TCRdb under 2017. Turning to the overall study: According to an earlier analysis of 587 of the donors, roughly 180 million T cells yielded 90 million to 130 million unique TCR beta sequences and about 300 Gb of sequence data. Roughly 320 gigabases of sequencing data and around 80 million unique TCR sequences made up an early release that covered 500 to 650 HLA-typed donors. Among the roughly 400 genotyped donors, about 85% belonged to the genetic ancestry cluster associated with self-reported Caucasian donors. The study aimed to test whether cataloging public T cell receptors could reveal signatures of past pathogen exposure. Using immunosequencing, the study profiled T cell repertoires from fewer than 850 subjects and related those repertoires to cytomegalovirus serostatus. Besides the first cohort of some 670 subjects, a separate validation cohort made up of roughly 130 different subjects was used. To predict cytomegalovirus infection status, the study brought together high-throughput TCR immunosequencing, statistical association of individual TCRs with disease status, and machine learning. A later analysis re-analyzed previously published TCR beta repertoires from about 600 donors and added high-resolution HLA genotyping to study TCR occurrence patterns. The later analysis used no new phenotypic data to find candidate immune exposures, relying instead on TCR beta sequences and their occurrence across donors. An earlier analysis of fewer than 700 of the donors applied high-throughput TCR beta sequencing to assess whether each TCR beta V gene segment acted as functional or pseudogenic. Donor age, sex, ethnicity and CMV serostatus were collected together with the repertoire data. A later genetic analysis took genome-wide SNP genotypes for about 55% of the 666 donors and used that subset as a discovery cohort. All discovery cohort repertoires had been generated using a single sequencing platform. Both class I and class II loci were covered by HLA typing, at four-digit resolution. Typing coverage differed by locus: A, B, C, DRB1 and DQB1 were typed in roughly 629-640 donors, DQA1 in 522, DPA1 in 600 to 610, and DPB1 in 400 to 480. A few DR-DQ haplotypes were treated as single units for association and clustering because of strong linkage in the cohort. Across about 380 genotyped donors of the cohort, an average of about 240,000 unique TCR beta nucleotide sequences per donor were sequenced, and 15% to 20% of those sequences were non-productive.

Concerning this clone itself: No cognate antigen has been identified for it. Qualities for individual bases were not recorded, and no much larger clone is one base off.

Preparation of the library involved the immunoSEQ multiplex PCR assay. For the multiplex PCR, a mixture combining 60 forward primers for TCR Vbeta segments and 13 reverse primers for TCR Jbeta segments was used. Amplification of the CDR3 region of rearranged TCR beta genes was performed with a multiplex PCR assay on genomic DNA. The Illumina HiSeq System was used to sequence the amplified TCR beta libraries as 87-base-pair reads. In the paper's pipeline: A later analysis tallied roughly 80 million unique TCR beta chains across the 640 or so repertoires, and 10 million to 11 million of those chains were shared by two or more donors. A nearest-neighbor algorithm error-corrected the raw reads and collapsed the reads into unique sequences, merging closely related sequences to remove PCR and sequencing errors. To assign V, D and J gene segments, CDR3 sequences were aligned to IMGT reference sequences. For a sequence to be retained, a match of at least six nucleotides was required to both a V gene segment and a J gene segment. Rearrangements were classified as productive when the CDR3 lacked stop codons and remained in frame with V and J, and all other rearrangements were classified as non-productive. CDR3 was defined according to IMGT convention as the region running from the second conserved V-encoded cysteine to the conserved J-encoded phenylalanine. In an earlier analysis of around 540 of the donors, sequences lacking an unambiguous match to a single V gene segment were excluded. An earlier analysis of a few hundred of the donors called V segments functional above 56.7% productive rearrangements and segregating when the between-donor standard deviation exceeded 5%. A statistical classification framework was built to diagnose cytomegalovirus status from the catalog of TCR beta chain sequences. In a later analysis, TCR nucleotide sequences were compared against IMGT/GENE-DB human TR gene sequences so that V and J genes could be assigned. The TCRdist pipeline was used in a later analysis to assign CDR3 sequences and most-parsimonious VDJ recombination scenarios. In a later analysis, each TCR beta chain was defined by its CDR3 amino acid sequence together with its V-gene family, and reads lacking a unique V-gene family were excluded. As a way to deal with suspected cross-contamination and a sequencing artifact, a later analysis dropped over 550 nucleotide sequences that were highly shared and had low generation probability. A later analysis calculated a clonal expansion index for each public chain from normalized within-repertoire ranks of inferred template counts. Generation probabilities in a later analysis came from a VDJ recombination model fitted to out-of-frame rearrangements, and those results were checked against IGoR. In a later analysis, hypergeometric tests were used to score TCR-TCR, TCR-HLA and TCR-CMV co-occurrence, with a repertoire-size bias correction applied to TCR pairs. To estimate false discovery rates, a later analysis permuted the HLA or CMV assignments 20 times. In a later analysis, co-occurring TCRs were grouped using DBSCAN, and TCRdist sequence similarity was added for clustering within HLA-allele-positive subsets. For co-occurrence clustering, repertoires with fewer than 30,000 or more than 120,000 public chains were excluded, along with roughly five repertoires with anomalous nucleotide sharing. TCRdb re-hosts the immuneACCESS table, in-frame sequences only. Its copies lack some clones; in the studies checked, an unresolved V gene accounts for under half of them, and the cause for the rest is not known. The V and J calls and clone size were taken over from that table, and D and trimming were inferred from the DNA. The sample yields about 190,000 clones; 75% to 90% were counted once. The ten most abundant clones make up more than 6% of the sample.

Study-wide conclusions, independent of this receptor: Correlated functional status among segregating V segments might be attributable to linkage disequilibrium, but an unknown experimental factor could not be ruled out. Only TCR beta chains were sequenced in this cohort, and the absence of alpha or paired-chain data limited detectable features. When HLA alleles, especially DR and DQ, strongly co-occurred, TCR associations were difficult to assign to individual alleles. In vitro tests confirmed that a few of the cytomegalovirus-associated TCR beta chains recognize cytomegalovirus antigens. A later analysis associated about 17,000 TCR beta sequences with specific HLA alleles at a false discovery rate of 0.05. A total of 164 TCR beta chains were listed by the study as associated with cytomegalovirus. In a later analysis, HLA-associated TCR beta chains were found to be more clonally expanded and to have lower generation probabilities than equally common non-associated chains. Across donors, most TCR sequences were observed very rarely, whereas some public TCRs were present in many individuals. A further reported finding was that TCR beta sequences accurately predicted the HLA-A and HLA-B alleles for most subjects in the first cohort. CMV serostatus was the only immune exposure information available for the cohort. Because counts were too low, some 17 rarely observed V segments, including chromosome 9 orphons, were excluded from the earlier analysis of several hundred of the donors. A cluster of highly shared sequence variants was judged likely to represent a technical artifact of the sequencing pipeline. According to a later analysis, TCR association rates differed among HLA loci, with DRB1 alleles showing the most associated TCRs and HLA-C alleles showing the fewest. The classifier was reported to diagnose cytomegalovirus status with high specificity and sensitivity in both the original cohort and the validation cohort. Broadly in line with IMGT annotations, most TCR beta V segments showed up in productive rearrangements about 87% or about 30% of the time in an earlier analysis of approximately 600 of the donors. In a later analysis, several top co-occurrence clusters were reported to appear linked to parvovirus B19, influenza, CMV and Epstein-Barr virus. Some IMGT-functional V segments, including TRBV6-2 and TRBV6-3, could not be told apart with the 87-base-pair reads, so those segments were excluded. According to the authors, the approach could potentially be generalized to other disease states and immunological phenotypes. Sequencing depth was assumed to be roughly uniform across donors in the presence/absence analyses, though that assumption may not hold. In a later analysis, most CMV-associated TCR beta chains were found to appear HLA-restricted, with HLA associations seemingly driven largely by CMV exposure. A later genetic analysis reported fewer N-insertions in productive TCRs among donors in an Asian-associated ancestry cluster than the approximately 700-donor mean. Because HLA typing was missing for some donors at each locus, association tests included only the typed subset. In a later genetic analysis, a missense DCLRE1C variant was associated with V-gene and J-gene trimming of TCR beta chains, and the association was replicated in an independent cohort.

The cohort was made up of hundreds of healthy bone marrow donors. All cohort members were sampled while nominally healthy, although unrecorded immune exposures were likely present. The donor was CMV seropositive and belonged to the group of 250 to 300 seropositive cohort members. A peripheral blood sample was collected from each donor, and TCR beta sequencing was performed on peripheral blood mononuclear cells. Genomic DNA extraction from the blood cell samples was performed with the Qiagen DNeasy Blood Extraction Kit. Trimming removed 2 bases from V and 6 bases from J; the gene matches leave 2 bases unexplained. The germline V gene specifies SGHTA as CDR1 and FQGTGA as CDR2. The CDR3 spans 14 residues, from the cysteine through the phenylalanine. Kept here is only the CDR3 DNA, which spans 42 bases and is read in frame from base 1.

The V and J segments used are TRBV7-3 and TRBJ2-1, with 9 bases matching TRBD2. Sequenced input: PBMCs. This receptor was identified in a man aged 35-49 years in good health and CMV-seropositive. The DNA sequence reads TGTGCCAGCAGCTTAGCGGGGGGGCTCAATGAGCAGTTCTTC. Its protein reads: CASSLAGGLNEQFF.